Listed here is a single TCR beta chain. J lost 0 bases, V lost 5 bases, and 3 bases had no gene match. The CDR3 loop spans 15 amino acids. CDR1 SGHVS and CDR2 FQNEAQ come from the germline V gene. Original handling: Using reference gene primer amplification, nucleated cell counts were estimated. Sequenced by immunoSEQ multiplex PCR; TCRdb stores in-frame clones only, minus some. V, J and clone size derive from that table, while D and trimming were established from the DNA sequence. In the table there are under 15,000 clones, roughly 80% of which are singletons. The data derive from a study of blood T cell repertoires in COVID-19. The wider study: COVID-19 samples from acute and convalescent phases originated in the United States, Italy and Spain. PBMCs, B-cell-depleted T cells, or T cells provided the cDNA or gDNA that made up the material.

The origin of this receptor is a man aged 35 to 55 with active or convalescent COVID-19. This chain links TRBV7-8 with TRBJ2-2, with 7 positions matching TRBD1. The sample consisted of peripheral blood. In DNA form, the CDR3 reads TGTGCCAGCAGCCGACAGGGAACGAACACCGGGGAGCTGTTTTTT. It encodes CASSRQGTNTGELFF.